This T cell receptor beta chain was sequenced in a study of technical replicates of blood from several donors. Measured with immunoSEQ multiplex PCR; TCRdb has only the in-frame clones, and not every one. The repertoire has 75,000 or so clones, 85% to 95% of them found once; the top ten carry under 0.3%. V lost 4 bases, J lost 3 bases, and 16 bases lay in between. From germline, CDR1 is SGHDT and CDR2 YYEEEE. The CDR3 runs 15 residues. The TCR sequence derives from a human donor in good health. Sequencing was carried out using T cells isolated from PBMCs. This chain uses TRBV5-6 with TRBJ1-1; TRBD1 might be the D (6 bases). The CDR3 bases are TGTGCCAGCAGCACATACAGGGCGGTGTACACTGAAGCTTTCTTT. Translated, it gives CASSTYRAVYTEAFF.